This T cell receptor beta chain was recorded in a study of blood T cell repertoires in COVID-19. Across the study: The United States, Italy and Spain provided the acute and convalescent COVID-19 samples.

CDR3 length equals 16 residues. The germline CDR1 and CDR2 sequences are SEHNR and FQNEAQ (reference sequence). Germline trimming cut 5 bases from V and 2 bases from J; bases unmatched to any gene: 12. In the study's own analysis: Quantification of nucleated cells was approximated via reference gene primer amplification. This table comes from immunoSEQ multiplex PCR, and its TCRdb copy is limited to in-frame clones, with some not included. That table furnishes V, J and clone size, whereas the DNA furnished D and trimming. There are about 170,000 clones in the sample; about 85% occur only once, and roughly 25% lies in the top ten. This clone came up many times.

The clonotype was recovered from a man between 60 and 75 years old with acute or convalescent COVID-19. The sequenced sample was peripheral blood. This chain connects TRBV7-9 to TRBJ2-7; 7 bases are a match to TRBD2. This chain's CDR3 is CASSLREGLNPYEQYF. CDR3 nucleotide sequence: TGTGCCAGCAGCCTAAGGGAGGGCCTTAATCCCTACGAGCAGTACTTC.